Listed below are T cell receptor beta chains from one sample, sequenced in a study of technical replicates of blood from several donors. Measured with immunoSEQ multiplex PCR; TCRdb has only the in-frame clones, and not every one. The sample includes approximately 79,000 clones, 85% to 95% of them seen just once. The sample consisted of T cells isolated from PBMCs. Receptors originate from a human donor in good health. CDR3s include the opening cysteine and the closing phenylalanine or tryptophan. A D gene is named only where the DNA matches it firmly. Size is omitted from some rows. Given values are once, few, many or a class for expanded clones.

v_gene	d_gene	j_gene	abundance	CDR3aa	CDR3nt
TRBV7-8	-	TRBJ2-2	-	CASSLGGGTQGTGELFF	TGTGCCAGCAGCTTAGGCGGCGGGACTCAGGGCACCGGGGAGCTGTTTTTT
TRBV7-9	-	TRBJ1-2	-	CASSPPQEPYGYTF	TGTGCCAGCAGCCCCCCTCAGGAACCTTATGGCTACACCTTC
TRBV4-1	-	TRBJ2-5	-	CASSQINILARETQYF	TGCGCCAGCAGCCAAATAAACATTCTAGCTAGAGAGACCCAGTACTTC
TRBV29-1	TRBD2	TRBJ2-7	-	CSVEDGEGTYEQYF	TGCAGCGTTGAAGACGGGGAGGGGACCTACGAGCAGTACTTC
TRBV6-5	TRBD1	TRBJ2-2	-	CASRITGVTGELFF	TGTGCCAGCAGGATAACAGGGGTCACCGGGGAGCTGTTTTTT
TRBV4-2	-	TRBJ2-3	-	CASSQVVPRPSETDTQYF	TGTGCCAGCAGCCAAGTCGTTCCCCGCCCTAGCGAGACAGATACGCAGTATTTT
TRBV7-9	TRBD1	TRBJ2-1	once	CASSTGVSYNEQFF	TGTGCCAGCAGTACAGGGGTTAGCTACAATGAGCAGTTCTTC
TRBV4-1	-	TRBJ2-4	-	CASSQGGAKNIQYF	TGCGCCAGCAGCCAAGGAGGAGCCAAAAACATTCAGTACTTC
TRBV7-9	-	TRBJ2-7	-	CASSSPQGYYEQYF	TGTGCCAGCAGCTCGCCCCAGGGCTACTACGAGCAGTACTTC
TRBV25-1	-	TRBJ1-5	-	CASSELAGNQPQHF	TGTGCCAGCAGTGAATTGGCGGGCAATCAGCCCCAGCATTTT
TRBV2	-	TRBJ2-7	-	CASSSQGASYEQYF	TGTGCCAGCAGTTCACAAGGGGCCTCCTACGAGCAGTACTTC
TRBV19	TRBD1	TRBJ2-7	once	CASSITGESYEQYF	TGTGCCAGTAGTATAACAGGGGAATCCTACGAGCAGTACTTC
TRBV27	-	TRBJ2-7	-	CASRSSAIAYEQYF	TGTGCCAGCAGGAGTAGCGCTATCGCCTACGAGCAGTACTTC
TRBV10-3	TRBD1	TRBJ1-1	-	CAISESQRITGGATEAFF	TGTGCCATCAGTGAGTCCCAGAGAATAACAGGGGGAGCGACTGAAGCTTTCTTT
TRBV10-3	-	TRBJ2-3	-	CAMSPDGSVTDTQYF	TGTGCCATGAGCCCCGACGGGAGCGTCACAGATACGCAGTATTTT
TRBV5-6	TRBD2	TRBJ2-7	-	CASRSGIGYEQYF	TGTGCCAGCAGGAGCGGGATTGGCTACGAGCAGTACTTC
TRBV2	-	TRBJ1-5	once	CASSENGAQHF	TGTGCCAGCAGTGAAAACGGGGCCCAGCATTTT
TRBV11-2	-	TRBJ1-4	-	CASSLDRVAGEKLFF	TGTGCCAGCAGCTTAGACAGGGTGGCAGGTGAAAAACTGTTTTTT
TRBV29-1	-	TRBJ1-1	-	CSVVSNTEAFF	TGCAGCGTTGTATCGAACACTGAAGCTTTCTTT
TRBV29-1	-	TRBJ1-5	-	CSVETARNQPQHF	TGCAGCGTTGAAACAGCTCGTAATCAGCCCCAGCATTTT
TRBV11-2	-	TRBJ2-2	-	CASRKPGHSNTGELFF	TGTGCCAGCAGGAAACCGGGACATTCGAACACCGGGGAGCTGTTTTTT
TRBV6-5	-	TRBJ1-1	-	CASSYTGNTEAFF	TGTGCCAGCAGTTATACAGGGAACACTGAAGCTTTCTTT
TRBV30	-	TRBJ2-1	-	CAWRAASSYNEQFF	TGTGCCTGGAGGGCTGCTAGCTCCTACAATGAGCAGTTCTTC
TRBV2	-	TRBJ1-1	-	CASSEAGGAVNTEAFF	TGTGCCAGCAGTGAAGCCGGAGGGGCAGTGAACACTGAAGCTTTCTTT
TRBV18	TRBD1	TRBJ2-1	-	CASSFGTGGSRGHNEQFF	TGTGCCAGCTCTTTCGGGACAGGGGGCTCTAGGGGCCACAATGAGCAGTTCTTC
TRBV11-3	TRBD1	TRBJ2-5	-	CASSFYGTAQETQYF	TGTGCCAGCAGTTTTTACGGGACAGCACAAGAGACCCAGTACTTC
TRBV19	-	TRBJ2-3	-	CASSSNPSGYITDTQYF	TGTGCCAGTAGTTCCAACCCAAGCGGGTACATCACAGATACGCAGTATTTT
TRBV2	TRBD1	TRBJ1-3	once	CASSDGTGSDTIYF	TGTGCCAGCAGTGACGGGACAGGGTCGGACACCATATATTTT
TRBV7-3	-	TRBJ1-2	once	CASSPQQGGGYTF	TGTGCCAGCAGCCCTCAGCAGGGTGGTGGCTACACCTTC
TRBV5-1	TRBD2	TRBJ2-5	-	CASYITGGETQYF	TGCGCCAGCTATATTACGGGAGGGGAGACCCAGTACTTC
TRBV27	-	TRBJ2-1	-	CASSPSEEAFYNEQFF	TGTGCCAGCAGTCCGAGTGAGGAGGCCTTCTACAATGAGCAGTTCTTC